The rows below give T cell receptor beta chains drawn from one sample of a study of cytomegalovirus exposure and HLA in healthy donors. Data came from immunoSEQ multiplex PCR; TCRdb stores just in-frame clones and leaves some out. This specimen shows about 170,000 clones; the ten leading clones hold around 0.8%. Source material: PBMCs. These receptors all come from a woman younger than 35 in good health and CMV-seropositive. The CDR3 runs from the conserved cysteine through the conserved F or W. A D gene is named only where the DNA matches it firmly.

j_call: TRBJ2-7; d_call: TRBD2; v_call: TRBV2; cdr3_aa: CASSLRTSGLGEQYF; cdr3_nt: TGTGCCAGCAGCCTAAGGACTAGCGGTCTCGGCGAGCAGTACTTC
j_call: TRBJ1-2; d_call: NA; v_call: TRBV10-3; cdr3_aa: CAISARQNSNYGYTF; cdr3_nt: TGTGCCATCAGTGCGAGACAGAATTCTAACTATGGCTACACCTTC
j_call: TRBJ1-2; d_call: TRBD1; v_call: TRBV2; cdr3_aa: CASSPNRGVNYGYTF; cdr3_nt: TGTGCCAGCAGTCCCAACAGGGGGGTGAACTATGGCTACACCTTC
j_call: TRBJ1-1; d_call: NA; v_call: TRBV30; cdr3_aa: CAWSPLWANTEAFF; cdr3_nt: TGTGCCTGGAGTCCCCTCTGGGCGAACACTGAAGCTTTCTTT
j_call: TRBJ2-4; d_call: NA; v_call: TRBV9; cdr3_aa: CASSVAPSGENIQYF; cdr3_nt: TGTGCCAGCAGCGTAGCCCCTAGTGGCGAAAACATTCAGTACTTC
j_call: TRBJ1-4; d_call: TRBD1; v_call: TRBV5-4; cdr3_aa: CASSLIGQGASNEKLFF; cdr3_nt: TGTGCCAGCAGCCTAATCGGACAGGGGGCATCGAATGAAAAACTGTTTTTT
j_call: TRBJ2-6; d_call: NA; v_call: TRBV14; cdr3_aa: CASSFVSLLSGANVLTF; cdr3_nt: TGTGCCAGCAGCTTTGTTTCCCTACTATCTGGGGCCAACGTCCTGACTTTC
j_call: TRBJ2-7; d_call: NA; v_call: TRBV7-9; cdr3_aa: CASSTGRPYEQYF; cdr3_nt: TGTGCCAGCAGCACTGGGCGACCCTACGAGCAGTACTTC
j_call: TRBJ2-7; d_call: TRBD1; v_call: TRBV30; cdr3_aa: CAWTDRAPYEQYF; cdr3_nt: TGTGCCTGGACGGACAGGGCCCCCTACGAGCAGTACTTC
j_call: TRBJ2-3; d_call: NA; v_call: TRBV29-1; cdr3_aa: CSVAIPGNTQYF; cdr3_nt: TGCAGCGTCGCCATCCCCGGGAATACGCAGTATTTT
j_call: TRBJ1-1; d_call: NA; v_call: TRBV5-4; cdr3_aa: CASSSDPGGTEAFF; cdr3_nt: TGTGCCAGCAGCTCTGACCCGGGGGGCACTGAAGCTTTCTTT
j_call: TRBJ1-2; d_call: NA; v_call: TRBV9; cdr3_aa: CASSVAAGTNYGYTF; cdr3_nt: TGTGCCAGCAGCGTAGCGGCAGGCACTAACTATGGCTACACCTTC
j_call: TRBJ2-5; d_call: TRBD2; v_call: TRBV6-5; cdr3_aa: CASSYSGGRGETQYF; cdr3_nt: TGTGCCAGCAGTTACTCTGGGGGGAGGGGAGAGACCCAGTACTTC
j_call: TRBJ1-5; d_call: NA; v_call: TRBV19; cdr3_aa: CASRGGVKGPTNQPQHF; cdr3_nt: TGTGCCAGTAGGGGGGGGGTAAAGGGCCCAACAAATCAGCCCCAGCATTTT
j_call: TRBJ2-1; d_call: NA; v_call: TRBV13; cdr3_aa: CASSPISSYNEQFF; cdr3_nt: TGTGCCAGCAGCCCAATCAGCTCCTACAATGAGCAGTTCTTC
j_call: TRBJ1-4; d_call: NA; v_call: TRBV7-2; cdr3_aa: CASSPTGVANEKLFF; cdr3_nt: TGTGCCAGCAGCCCGACGGGTGTGGCTAATGAAAAACTGTTTTTT
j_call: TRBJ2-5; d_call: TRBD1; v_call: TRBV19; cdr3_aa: CASSRPGQGGTQYF; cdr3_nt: TGTGCCAGTAGTCGGCCGGGACAGGGGGGGACCCAGTACTTC
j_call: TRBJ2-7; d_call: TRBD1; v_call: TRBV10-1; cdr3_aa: CASSTGGEGSYEQYF; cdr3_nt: TGCGCCAGCAGTACAGGGGGCGAGGGATCCTACGAGCAGTACTTC
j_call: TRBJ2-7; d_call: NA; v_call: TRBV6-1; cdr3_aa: CASTRTASYEQYF; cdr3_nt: TGTGCCAGCACTAGGACAGCATCCTACGAGCAGTACTTC
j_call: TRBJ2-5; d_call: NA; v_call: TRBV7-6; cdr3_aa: CASSPNQAGQETQYF; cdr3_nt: TGTGCCAGCAGCCCTAACCAGGCGGGGCAAGAGACCCAGTACTTC
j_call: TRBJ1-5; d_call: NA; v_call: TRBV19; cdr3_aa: CASSIAPGNQPQHF; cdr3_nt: TGTGCCAGTAGTATAGCCCCGGGAAACCAGCCCCAGCATTTT
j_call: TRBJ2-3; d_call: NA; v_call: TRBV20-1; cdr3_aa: CSASEVDTQYF; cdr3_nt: TGCAGTGCTTCCGAGGTAGATACGCAGTATTTT
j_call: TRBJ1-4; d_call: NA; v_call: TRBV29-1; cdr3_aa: CSVEDQDATNEKLFF; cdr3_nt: TGCAGCGTTGAAGATCAGGATGCAACTAATGAAAAACTGTTTTTT
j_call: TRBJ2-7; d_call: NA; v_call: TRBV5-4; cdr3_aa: CASTLVGGDEQYF; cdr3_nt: TGTGCCAGTACCCTGGTAGGGGGGGACGAGCAGTACTTC
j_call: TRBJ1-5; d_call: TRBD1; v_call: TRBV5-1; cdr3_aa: CASSLGTGVGQPQHF; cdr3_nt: TGCGCCAGCAGCTTAGGGACAGGGGTAGGGCAGCCCCAGCATTTT
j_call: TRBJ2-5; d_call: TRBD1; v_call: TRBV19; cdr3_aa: CASSIQGTARETQYF; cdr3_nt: TGTGCCAGTAGTATCCAGGGGACAGCCCGAGAGACCCAGTACTTC
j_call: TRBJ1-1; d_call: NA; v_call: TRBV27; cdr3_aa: CASSLGTGKAFF; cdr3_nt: TGTGCCAGCAGTTTAGGCACAGGGAAAGCTTTCTTT
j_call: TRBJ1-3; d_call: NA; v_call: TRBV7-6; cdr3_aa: CASSQDSSGNTIYF; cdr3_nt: TGTGCCAGCAGCCAGGACAGCTCTGGAAACACCATATATTTT
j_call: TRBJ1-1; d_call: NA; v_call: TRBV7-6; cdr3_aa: CASSLDRANTEAFF; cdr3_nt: TGTGCCAGCAGCTTAGACAGGGCGAACACTGAAGCTTTCTTT
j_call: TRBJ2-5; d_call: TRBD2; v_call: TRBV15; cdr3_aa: CATSRSRTSGGIQETQYF; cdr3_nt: TGTGCCACCAGCAGATCAAGGACTAGCGGGGGGATCCAAGAGACCCAGTACTTC
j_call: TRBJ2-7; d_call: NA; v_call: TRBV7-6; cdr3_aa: CASSPGPNYEQYF; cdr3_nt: TGTGCCAGCAGCCCAGGCCCTAACTACGAGCAGTACTTC
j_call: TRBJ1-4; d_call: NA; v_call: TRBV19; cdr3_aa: CASQFAVNEKLFF; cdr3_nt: TGTGCCAGCCAGTTTGCAGTGAATGAAAAACTGTTTTTT
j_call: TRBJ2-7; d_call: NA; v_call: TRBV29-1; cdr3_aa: CSVVGGVREQYF; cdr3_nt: TGCAGCGTAGTTGGGGGCGTTCGGGAGCAGTACTTC
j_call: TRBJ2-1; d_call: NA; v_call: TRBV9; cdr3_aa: CASSSGPGSDNEQFF; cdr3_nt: TGTGCCAGCAGCTCGGGCCCCGGGAGTGACAATGAGCAGTTCTTC
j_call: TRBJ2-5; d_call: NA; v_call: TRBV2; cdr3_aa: CASMRGPSTAQYF; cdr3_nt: TGTGCCAGCATGAGAGGGCCCTCGACGGCCCAGTACTTC
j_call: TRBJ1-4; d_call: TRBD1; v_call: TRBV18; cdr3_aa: CASSDRAQGLFF; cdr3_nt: TGTGCCAGCTCAGACAGGGCCCAAGGACTGTTTTTT
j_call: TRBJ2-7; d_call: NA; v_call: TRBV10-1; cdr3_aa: CASIGELGLDEQYF; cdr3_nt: TGCGCCAGCATCGGCGAACTGGGGCTAGACGAGCAGTACTTC
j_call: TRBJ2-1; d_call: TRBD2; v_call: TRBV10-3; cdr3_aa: CAISGAASSGSYEQFF; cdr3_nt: TGTGCCATCAGTGGAGCGGCGTCTAGCGGGAGTTATGAGCAGTTCTTC
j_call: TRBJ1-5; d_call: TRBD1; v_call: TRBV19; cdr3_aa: CASTRVGGGQPQHF; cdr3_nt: TGTGCCAGTACCAGGGTAGGGGGCGGTCAGCCCCAGCATTTT
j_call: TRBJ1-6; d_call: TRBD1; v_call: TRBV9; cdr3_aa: CASSFGTEPYSPLHF; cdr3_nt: TGTGCCAGCAGCTTTGGGACAGAACCTTATTCACCCCTCCACTTT
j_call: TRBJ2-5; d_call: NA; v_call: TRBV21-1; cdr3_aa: CASSKGGMGLAGGGETQYF; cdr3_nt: TGTGCCAGCAGCAAAGGCGGAATGGGACTAGCCGGGGGAGGAGAGACCCAGTACTTC
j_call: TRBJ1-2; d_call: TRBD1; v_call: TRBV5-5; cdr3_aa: CASSPRTGGNYGYTF; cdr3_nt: TGTGCCAGCAGCCCCCGGACAGGGGGGAACTATGGCTACACCTTC
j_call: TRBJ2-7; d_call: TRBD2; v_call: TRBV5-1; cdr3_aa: CASSTGTSGDWEQYF; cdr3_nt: TGCGCCAGCAGCACCGGGACTAGCGGCGACTGGGAGCAGTACTTC
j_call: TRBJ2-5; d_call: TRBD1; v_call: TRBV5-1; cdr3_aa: CASSLRTGGVGETQYF; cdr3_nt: TGCGCCAGCAGCTTGAGGACAGGGGGAGTCGGGGAGACCCAGTACTTC
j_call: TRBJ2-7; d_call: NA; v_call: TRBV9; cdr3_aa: CASSVGDGGSYEQYF; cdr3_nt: TGTGCCAGCAGCGTAGGAGACGGGGGCTCCTACGAGCAGTACTTC
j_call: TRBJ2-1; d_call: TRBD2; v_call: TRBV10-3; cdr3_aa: CAIGLAGDREQFF; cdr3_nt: TGTGCCATCGGACTAGCGGGAGATCGCGAGCAGTTCTTC
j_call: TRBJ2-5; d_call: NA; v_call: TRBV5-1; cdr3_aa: CASSLEVGGPQETQYF; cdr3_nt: TGCGCCAGCAGCTTGGAAGTTGGAGGGCCCCAAGAGACCCAGTACTTC
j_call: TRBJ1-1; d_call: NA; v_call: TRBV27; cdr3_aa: CASSRRVRTEAFF; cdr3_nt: TGTGCCAGCAGTCGCAGGGTTCGAACTGAAGCTTTCTTT
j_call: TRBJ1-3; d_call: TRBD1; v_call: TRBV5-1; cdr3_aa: CASSPGQVFFGNTIYF; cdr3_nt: TGCGCCAGTAGCCCGGGACAGGTTTTCTTTGGAAACACCATATATTTT
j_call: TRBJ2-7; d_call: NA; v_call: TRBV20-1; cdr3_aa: CSAAGYEQYF; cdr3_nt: TGCAGTGCTGCGGGATACGAGCAGTACTTC
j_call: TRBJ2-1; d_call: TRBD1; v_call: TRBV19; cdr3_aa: CASSPQGSSYNEQFF; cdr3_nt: TGTGCCAGTAGTCCACAGGGGAGCTCCTACAATGAGCAGTTCTTC
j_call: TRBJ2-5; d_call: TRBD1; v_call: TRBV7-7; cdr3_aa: CASSSRTGVRAQYF; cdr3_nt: TGTGCTAGCAGCTCCCGGACAGGAGTGAGGGCCCAGTACTTC
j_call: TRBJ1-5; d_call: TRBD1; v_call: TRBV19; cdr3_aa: CASSADREGNQPQHF; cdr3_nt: TGTGCCAGTAGTGCGGACAGGGAGGGCAATCAGCCCCAGCATTTT
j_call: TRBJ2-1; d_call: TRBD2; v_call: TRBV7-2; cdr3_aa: CASSRPTSGGAGEQFF; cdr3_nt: TGTGCCAGCAGCCGTCCTACTAGCGGGGGGGCCGGTGAGCAGTTCTTC
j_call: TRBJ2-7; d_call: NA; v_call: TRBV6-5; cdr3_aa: CASSYGFGAQYF; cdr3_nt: TGTGCCAGCAGTTACGGGTTTGGGGCCCAGTACTTC